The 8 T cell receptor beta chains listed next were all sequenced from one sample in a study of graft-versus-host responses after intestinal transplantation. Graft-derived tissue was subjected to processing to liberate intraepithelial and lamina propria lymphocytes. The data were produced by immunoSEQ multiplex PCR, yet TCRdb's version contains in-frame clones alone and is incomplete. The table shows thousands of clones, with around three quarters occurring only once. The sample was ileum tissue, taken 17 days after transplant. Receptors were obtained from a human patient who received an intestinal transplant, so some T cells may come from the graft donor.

CDR3: CAISESGGGSSGYTF. The CDR3 nucleotides read TGTGCCATCAGTGAGTCGGGTGGGGGGAGTAGTGGCTACACCTTC. This chain uses TRBV10-3 with TRBJ1-2, with D maybe TRBD1 (5 bases). The ends were cut back, 0 bases at V and 7 bases at J, with 15 bases in the middle. The CDR3 totals 15 residues. Per germline, CDR1 ENHRY and CDR2 SYGVKD.

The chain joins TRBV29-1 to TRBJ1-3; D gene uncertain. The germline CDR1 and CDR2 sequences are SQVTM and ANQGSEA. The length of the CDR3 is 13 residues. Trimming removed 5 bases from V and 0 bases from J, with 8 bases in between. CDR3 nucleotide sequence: TGCAGCGTTTCACAGTCCTCTGGAAACACCATATATTTT. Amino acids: CSVSQSSGNTIYF.

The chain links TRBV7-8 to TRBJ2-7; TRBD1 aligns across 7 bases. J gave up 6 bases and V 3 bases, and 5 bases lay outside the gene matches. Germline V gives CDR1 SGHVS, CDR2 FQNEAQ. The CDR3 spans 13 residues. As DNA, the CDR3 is TGTGCCAGCAGCTTCGACAGGGACAGCGAGCAGTACGTC. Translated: CASSFDRDSEQYV.

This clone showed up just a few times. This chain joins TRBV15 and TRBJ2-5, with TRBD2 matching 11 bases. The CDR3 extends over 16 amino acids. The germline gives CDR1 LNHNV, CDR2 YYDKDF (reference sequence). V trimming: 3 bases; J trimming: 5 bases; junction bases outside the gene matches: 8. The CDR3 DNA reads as TGTGCCACCAGCAGCCTTAGCGGGGGGGCGGATGAGACCCAGTACTTC. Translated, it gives CATSSLSGGADETQYF.

The DNA for the CDR3 is TGTGCCAGCAGCTTTAGTTTGAACACTGAAGCTTTCTTT. Protein: CASSFSLNTEAFF. The chain carries TRBV13 and TRBJ1-1; D is unresolved. CDR1 and CDR2 from the germline V gene are PRHDT and FYEKMQ (reference sequence). Trimming cost V 3 bases and J 0 bases, with 5 bases left between them. This CDR3 comprises 13 residues.

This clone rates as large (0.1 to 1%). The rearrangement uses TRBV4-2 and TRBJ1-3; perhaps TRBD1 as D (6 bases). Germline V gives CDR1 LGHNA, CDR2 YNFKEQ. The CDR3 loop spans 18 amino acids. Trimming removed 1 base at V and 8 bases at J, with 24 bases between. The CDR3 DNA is TGTGCCAGCAGCCAAGTCTTCCCCCATAGGGACAATGAGGACACCATATATTTT. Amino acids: CASSQVFPHRDNEDTIYF.

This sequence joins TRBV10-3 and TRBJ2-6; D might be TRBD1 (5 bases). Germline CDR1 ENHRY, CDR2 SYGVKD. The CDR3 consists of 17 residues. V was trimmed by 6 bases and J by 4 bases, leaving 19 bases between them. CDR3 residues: CAISFATLGVGANVLTF. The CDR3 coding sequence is TGTGCCATCAGCTTTGCAACTTTAGGGGTCGGGGCCAACGTCCTGACTTTC.

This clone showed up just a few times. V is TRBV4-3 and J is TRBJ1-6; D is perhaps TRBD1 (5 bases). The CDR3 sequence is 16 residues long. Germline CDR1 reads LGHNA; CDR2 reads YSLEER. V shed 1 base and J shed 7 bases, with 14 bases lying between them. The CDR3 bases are TGCGCCAGCAGCCAAGGGATTGGGGCTAAGAATTCACCCCTCCACTTT. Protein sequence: CASSQGIGAKNSPLHF.